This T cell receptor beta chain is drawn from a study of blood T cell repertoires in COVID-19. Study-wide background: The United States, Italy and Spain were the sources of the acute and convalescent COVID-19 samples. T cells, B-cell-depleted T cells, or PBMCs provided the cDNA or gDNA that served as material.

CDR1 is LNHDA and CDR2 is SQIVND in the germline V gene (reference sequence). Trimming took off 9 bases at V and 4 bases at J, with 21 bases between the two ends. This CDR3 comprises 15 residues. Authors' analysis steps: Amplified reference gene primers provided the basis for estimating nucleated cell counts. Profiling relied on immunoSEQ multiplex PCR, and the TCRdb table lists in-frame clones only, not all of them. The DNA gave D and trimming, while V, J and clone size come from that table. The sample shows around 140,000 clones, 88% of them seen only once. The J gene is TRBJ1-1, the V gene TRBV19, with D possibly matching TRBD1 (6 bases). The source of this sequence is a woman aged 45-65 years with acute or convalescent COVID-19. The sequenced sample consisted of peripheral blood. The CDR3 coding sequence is TGTGCCAGCCAAAAAAACAGGGATGGAGGCACTGAAGCTTTCTTT. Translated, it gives CASQKNRDGGTEAFF.